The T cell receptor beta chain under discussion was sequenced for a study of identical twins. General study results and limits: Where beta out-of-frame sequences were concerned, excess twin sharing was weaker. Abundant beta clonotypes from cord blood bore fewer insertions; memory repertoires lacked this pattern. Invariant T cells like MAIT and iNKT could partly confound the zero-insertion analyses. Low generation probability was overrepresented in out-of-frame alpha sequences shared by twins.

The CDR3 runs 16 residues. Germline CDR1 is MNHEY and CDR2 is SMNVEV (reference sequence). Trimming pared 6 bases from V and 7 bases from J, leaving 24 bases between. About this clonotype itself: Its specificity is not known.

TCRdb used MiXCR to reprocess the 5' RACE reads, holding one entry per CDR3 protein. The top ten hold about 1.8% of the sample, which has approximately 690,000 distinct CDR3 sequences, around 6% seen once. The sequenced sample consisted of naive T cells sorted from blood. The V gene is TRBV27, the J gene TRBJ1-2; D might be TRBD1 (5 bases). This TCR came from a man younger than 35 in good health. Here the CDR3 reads CASSPYGRRGFGGYTF. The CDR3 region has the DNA TGTGCCAGCAGCCCTTATGGCAGACGGGGGTTCGGTGGCTACACCTTC.